This is a list of T cell receptor beta chains from one sample in a study of blood T cell repertoires in COVID-19. Libraries were prepared by immunoSEQ multiplex PCR; TCRdb keeps only in-frame clonotypes and omits some of them. Here the sample spans about 200,000 clones, 89% being singletons. The specimen sequenced was PBMCs or T cells enriched from blood (not recorded which). These receptors were taken from a young woman with acute COVID-19. Both conserved end residues are trimmed from each CDR3. The listing skips clone size in some rows; elsewhere it reads once, few, many or a size class.

j_call clone_size v_call cdr3_aa
TRBJ2-5 NA TRBV9 ASSAHGGASETQY
TRBJ1-2 few TRBV25-1 ASSEGQGPYGYT
TRBJ1-3 NA TRBV6-1 ASSGQGQDSGNTIY
TRBJ1-6 NA TRBV5-1 ASSASVGGGNSPLH
TRBJ2-7 NA TRBV7-9 ASSPPSGTGIYEQY
TRBJ2-3 once TRBV7-2 ASRARADTQY
TRBJ1-6 NA TRBV18 ASSPGQGSYNSPLH
TRBJ1-2 NA TRBV28 ATTGGYGYT
TRBJ1-1 NA TRBV7-9 ASSRDRGRNTEAF
TRBJ2-5 NA TRBV18 ASSTGPGGQETQY
TRBJ1-2 NA TRBV12-3/TRBV12-4 ASSPGQGGRNT
TRBJ2-7 NA TRBV9 ASSVAGQGSYEQY
TRBJ1-2 NA TRBV6-2/TRBV6-3 ASSPRGVNYGYT
TRBJ1-2 NA TRBV27 ASSLRWGSLNYGYT
TRBJ1-5 once TRBV12-3/TRBV12-4 ASTPGSNQPQH
TRBJ1-5 NA TRBV27 ASRTGGGNQPQH
TRBJ1-5 few TRBV12-3/TRBV12-4 ASSLYSNQPQH
TRBJ1-6 NA TRBV20-1 SAMDISNY
TRBJ2-1 NA TRBV11-1 ASSSMTGQFDEQF
TRBJ1-5 NA TRBV7-5 ARSLAGDGSGQPQH
TRBJ1-5 NA TRBV19 ASSRQKDQPQH
TRBJ1-1 NA TRBV14 ASRPNRFRTEAF
TRBJ2-7 NA TRBV25-1 ASSEYGGRRPYEQY
TRBJ2-1 NA TRBV5-4 ASSLPSGGAHEQF
TRBJ1-1 NA TRBV30 AWSFGTSQAEAF
TRBJ1-2 once TRBV30 ACTSGLRAGYT
TRBJ1-2 NA TRBV28 ATTGGFAVYT
TRBJ2-7 NA TRBV9 ASSPLGRGNSYEQY
TRBJ1-2 NA TRBV3-1/TRBV3-2 ASSYSGQGDYGYT
TRBJ1-1 once TRBV14 ASSLKRETEAF
TRBJ1-6 NA TRBV5-5 ASSLEHFFRLDKNSPLH
TRBJ1-5 once TRBV25-1 ASSMTGTQPQH
TRBJ2-3 NA TRBV5-4 ASSLRAGGRSTDTQY
TRBJ2-1 NA TRBV18 ASSPQGWTSGGALPNEQF
TRBJ2-7 NA TRBV9 ASSVQGSNEQY
TRBJ1-6 NA TRBV7-9 ASSPSTGSENSPLH
TRBJ1-2 few TRBV7-6 ASSYREGYGYT
TRBJ2-1 once TRBV11-2 ASSLDPSGYNEQF
TRBJ1-1 NA TRBV10-3 AITATGVTNTEAF
TRBJ1-2 NA TRBV5-1 ASSPDGNYGYT
TRBJ1-6 NA TRBV5-1 ASSLVPPGQGIVPLH
TRBJ2-1 NA TRBV7-3 ASSRTSGADNEQF
TRBJ2-7 NA TRBV5-4 ASSRGGNYEQY
TRBJ2-3 NA TRBV5-1 ASRRAFTDTQY
TRBJ2-7 NA TRBV5-1 ASTRRQGPYEQY
TRBJ1-4 once TRBV2 ASSQSGGVATNEKLF